The entry below gives a single T cell receptor beta chain sequence along with its context. In germline, CDR1 is MGHDK, CDR2 SYGVNS. The CDR3 consists of 14 residues. Trimming pared 4 bases from V and 7 bases from J, leaving 13 bases between. TCRdb recomputed calls from the RT-PCR reads with MiXCR, one row per CDR3 protein. The table includes about 960,000 distinct CDR3 sequences, more than 15% detected once. The entry originates in a study of patients and donors after allogeneic stem cell transplantation. This clonotype was sampled from a human donor who was either an allogeneic HSCT recipient or a stem cell or donor lymphocyte infusion donor (not recorded which). It is not recorded whose cells these are; they may come from a transplant donor. The chain couples TRBV25-1 to TRBJ2-2; TRBD2 is a possible D gene (6 bases). Material: blood, either unsorted or a sorted T cell fraction (not recorded which). The CDR3 nucleotides read TGTGCCAGCAGTGTAGCTAGCGTTGGCGGGGAGCTGTTTTTT. This sequence encodes CASSVASVGGELFF. Full variable domain (remainder filled in from reference TRBV25-1 and TRBJ2-2): EADIYQTPRYLVIGTGKKITLECSQTMGHDKMYWYQQDPGMELHLIHYSYGVNSTEKGDLSSESTVSRIRTEHFPLTLESARPSHTSQYLCASSVASVGGELFFGEGSRLTVL.